This TCR beta chain was profiled in a study of neurological immune-mediated disorders. Notes on the study in general: Sharing of CDR3 amino acid sequences among expanded clones across subjects was absent, suggesting private repertoires in all groups.

This clonotype was seen repeatedly, ten times or more. Its antigen is unknown. The time point: longitudinal time-point 1 (baseline). With 10-nucleotide random UMIs, 5'RACE was used to make the cDNA. MiXCR was run by TCRdb on the 5' RACE reads, yielding one entry per CDR3 protein. The sample gives around 76,000 distinct CDR3 sequences, 10% to 13% of which show up once; 8.5% to 10% is in the top ten. Sample: PBMCs. This clonotype originated in a man aged 30-40 years in good health.

In nucleotides, the CDR3 is TGTGCCAGCAGCTTGGTGGTCGCGGTCGGTAACACCGGGGAGCTGTTTTTT. This sequence encodes CASSLVVAVGNTGELFF. The chain is built from TRBV7-7 and TRBJ2-2; D gene unclear. The germline gives CDR1 SSHAT, CDR2 FNYEAQ (reference sequence). The V and J ends lost 3 bases and 2 bases respectively, with 16 bases between them. The CDR3 consists of 17 residues. Filled out from reference TRBV7-7 and TRBJ2-2, the complete variable domain reads GAGVSQSPRYKVTKRGQDVTLRCDPISSHATLYWYQQALGQGPEFLTYFNYEAQPDKSGLPSDRFSAERPEGSISTLTIQRTEQRDSAMYRCASSLVVAVGNTGELFFGEGSRLTVL.